This TCR beta chain comes out of a study of shared clonotypes between healthy human individuals. The CDR3 extends over 16 amino acids. Germline CDR1 is LGHNA and CDR2 is YSLEER. V was clipped by 1 base and J by 2 bases, with 15 bases between them. Profiled with immunoSEQ multiplex PCR; TCRdb holds only in-frame clones, not every one. The sample contains 1,500,000 or so clones, just under 99% of which appear only once. The source of this sequence is a man aged 30-40 years in good health. The chain has TRBV4-3 and TRBJ2-7; a weak D match, TRBD1 (6 bases). Sequencing used naive CD4+ T cells sorted from blood. Documented subset: CD45RA+ positively selected. CDR3 residues: CASSQGLRQETYEQYF. For the CDR3, the DNA is TGCGCCAGCAGCCAAGGCCTCCGACAGGAAACCTACGAGCAGTACTTC.